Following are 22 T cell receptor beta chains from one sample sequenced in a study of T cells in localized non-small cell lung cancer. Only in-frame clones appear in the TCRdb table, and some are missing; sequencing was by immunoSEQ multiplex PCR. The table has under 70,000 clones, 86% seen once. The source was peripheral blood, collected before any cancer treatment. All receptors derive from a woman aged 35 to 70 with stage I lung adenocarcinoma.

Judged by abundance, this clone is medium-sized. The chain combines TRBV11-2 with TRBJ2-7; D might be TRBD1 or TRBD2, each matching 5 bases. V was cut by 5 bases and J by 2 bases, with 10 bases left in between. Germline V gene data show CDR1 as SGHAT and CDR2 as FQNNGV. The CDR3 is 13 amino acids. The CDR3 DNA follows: TGTGCCAGCAGCGTCGGGACGGCCTACGAGCAGTACTTC. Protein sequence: CASSVGTAYEQYF.

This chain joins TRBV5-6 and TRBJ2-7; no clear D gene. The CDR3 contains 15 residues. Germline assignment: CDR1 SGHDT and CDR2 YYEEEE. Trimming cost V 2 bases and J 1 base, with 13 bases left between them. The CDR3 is CASSFGVIQSYEQYF. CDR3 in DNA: TGTGCCAGCAGCTTTGGGGTCATCCAATCCTACGAGCAGTACTTC.

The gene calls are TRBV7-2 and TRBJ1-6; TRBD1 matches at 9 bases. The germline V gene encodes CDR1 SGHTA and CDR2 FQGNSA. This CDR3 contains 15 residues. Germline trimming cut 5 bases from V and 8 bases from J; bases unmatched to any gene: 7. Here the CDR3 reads CASSHYRQGDSPLHF. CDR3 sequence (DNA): TGTGCCAGCAGCCACTACCGACAGGGGGATTCACCCCTCCACTTT.

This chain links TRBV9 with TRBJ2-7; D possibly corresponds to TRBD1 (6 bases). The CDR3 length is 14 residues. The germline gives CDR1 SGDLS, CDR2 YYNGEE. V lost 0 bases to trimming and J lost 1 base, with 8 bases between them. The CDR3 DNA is TGTGCCAGCAGCGTAGAGGGGGTTTCCTACGAGCAGTACTTC. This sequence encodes CASSVEGVSYEQYF.

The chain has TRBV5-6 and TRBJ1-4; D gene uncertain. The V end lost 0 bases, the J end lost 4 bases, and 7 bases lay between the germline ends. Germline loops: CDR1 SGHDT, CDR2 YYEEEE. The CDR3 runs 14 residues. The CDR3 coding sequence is TGTGCCAGCAGCTTGGGGCAAGATAATGAAAAACTGTTTTTT. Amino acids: CASSLGQDNEKLFF.

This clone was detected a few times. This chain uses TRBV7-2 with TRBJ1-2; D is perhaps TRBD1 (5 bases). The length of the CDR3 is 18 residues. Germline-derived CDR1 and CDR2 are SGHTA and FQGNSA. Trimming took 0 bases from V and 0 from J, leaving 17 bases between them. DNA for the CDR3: TGTGCCAGCAGCTTAGCGGGTTTACAGGCGAATACTAACTATGGCTACACCTTC. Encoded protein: CASSLAGLQANTNYGYTF.

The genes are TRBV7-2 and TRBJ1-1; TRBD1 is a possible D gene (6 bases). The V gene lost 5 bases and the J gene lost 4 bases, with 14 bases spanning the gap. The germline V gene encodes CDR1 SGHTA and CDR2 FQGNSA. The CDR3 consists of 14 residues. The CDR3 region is CASSLTGRATEAFF. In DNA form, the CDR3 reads TGTGCCAGCAGCCTTACAGGGAGGGCCACTGAAGCTTTCTTT.

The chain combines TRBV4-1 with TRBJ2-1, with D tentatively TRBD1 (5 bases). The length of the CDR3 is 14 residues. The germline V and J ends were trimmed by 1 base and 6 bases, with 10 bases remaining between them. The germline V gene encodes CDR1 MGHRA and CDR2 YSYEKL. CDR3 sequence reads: CASSQGDRGNEQFF. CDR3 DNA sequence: TGCGCCAGCAGCCAAGGAGACAGAGGCAATGAGCAGTTCTTC.

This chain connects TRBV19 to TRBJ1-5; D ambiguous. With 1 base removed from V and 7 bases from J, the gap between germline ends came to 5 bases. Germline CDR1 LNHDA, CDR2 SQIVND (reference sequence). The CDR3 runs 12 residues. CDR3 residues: CASSIAGQPQHF. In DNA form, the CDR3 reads TGTGCCAGTAGTATAGCTGGGCAGCCCCAGCATTTT.

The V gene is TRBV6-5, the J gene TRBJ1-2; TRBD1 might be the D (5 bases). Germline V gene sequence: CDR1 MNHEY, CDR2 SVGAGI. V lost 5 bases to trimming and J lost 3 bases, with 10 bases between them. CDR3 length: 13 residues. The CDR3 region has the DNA TGTGCCAGCAGTAGGGGACTCGACTATGGCTACACCTTC. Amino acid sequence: CASSRGLDYGYTF.

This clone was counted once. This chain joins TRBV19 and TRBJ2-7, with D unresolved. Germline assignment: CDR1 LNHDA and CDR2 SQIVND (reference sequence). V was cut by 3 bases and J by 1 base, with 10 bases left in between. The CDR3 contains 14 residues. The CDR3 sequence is CASSMSGGSYEQYF. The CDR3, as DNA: TGTGCCAGTAGTATGTCCGGCGGTTCCTACGAGCAGTACTTC.

The DNA of the CDR3 is TGTGCCAGCAGGCCCGGGACAGCCTCTTCAACTAATGAAAAACTGTTTTTT. The encoded protein is CASRPGTASSTNEKLFF. The chain has TRBV5-5 and TRBJ1-4; 7 nucleotides line up with TRBD1. The CDR3 has 17 residues. The ends lost 5 bases at V and 0 bases at J; junction bases unmatched: 10. Germline V gives CDR1 SGHKS, CDR2 YYEKEE (reference sequence).

DNA of the CDR3: TGCAGCGCCTCCGGACAGGGAGGAAATGGCTACACCTTC. It codes for CSASGQGGNGYTF. The chain couples TRBV29-1 to TRBJ1-2, with 8 bases lining up with TRBD1. The ends lost 7 bases at V and 6 bases at J; junction bases unmatched: 10. The CDR3 has 13 amino acids. Germline values: CDR1 SQVTM, CDR2 ANQGSEA.

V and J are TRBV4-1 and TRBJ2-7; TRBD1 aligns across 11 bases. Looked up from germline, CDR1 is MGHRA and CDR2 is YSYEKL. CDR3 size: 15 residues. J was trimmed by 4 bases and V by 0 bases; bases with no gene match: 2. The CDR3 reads CASSQEGTGGYEQYF. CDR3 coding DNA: TGCGCCAGCAGCCAAGAGGGGACAGGGGGTTACGAGCAGTACTTC.

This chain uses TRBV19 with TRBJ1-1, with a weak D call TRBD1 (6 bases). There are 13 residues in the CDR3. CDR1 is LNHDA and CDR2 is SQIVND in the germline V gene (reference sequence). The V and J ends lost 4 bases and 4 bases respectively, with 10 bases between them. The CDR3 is CASSTWTATEAFF. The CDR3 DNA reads TGTGCCAGTAGTACTTGGACAGCCACTGAAGCTTTCTTT.

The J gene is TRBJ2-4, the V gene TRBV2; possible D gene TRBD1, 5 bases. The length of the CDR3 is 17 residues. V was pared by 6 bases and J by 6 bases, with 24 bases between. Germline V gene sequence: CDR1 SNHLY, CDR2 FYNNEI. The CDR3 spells CASSREPVQLPGNIQYF. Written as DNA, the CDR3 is TGTGCCAGCAGCAGGGAACCGGTTCAACTGCCTGGAAACATTCAGTACTTC.

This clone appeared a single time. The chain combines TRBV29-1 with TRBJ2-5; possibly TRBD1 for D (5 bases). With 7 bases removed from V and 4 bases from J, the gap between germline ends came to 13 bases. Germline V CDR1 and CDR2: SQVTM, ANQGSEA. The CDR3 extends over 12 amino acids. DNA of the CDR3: TGCAGCGCCGGACAATCCGGAGAGACCCAGTACTTC. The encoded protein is CSAGQSGETQYF.

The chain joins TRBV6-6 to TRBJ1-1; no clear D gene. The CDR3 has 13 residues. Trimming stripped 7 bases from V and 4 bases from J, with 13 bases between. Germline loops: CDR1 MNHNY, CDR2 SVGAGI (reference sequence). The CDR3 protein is CASTPELGTEAFF. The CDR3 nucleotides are TGTGCCAGCACCCCTGAACTGGGCACTGAAGCTTTCTTT.

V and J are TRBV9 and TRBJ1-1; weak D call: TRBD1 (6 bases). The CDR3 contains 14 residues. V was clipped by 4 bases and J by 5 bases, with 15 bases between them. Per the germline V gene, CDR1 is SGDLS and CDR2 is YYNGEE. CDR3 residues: CASSSTGTHTEAFF. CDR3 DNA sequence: TGTGCCAGCAGCTCCACCGGGACACATACTGAAGCTTTCTTT.

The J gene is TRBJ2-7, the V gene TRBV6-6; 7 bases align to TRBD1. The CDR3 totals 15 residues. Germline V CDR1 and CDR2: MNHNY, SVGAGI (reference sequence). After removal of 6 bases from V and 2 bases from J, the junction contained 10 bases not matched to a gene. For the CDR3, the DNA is TGTGCCAGCAGGACACAGGGGTGGAGGCCCTACGAGCAGTACTTC. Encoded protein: CASRTQGWRPYEQYF.

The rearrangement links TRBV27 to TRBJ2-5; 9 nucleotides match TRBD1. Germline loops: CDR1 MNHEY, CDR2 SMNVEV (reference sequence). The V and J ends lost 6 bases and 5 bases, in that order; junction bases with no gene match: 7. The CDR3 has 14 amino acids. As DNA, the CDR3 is TGTGCCAGCAGACCACAGGGGGCAGGGGAGACCCAGTACTTC. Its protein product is CASRPQGAGETQYF.

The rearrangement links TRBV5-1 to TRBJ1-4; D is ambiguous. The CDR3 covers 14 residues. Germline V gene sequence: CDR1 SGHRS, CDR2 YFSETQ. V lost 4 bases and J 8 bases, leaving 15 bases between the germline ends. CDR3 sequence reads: CASSPRTSGEKLFF. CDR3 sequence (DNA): TGCGCCAGCAGCCCCCGGACCTCGGGGGAAAAACTGTTTTTT.